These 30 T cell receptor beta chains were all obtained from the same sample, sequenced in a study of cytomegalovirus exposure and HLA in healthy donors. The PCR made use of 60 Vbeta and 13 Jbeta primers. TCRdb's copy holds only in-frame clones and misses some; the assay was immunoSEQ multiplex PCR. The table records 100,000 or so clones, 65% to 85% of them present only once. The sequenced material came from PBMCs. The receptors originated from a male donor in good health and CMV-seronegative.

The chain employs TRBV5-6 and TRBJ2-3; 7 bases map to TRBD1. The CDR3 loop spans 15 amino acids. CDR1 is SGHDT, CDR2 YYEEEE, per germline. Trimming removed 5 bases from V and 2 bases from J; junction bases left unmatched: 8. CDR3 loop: CASSLWDRHTDTQYF. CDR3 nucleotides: TGTGCCAGCAGTCTTTGGGACAGACACACAGATACGCAGTATTTT.

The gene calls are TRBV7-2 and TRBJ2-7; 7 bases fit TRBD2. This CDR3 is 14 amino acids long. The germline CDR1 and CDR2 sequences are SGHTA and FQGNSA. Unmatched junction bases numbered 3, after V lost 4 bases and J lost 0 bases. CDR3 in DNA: TGTGCCAGCAGCTCTTGGACTAGCTCCTACGAGCAGTACTTC. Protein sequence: CASSSWTSSYEQYF.

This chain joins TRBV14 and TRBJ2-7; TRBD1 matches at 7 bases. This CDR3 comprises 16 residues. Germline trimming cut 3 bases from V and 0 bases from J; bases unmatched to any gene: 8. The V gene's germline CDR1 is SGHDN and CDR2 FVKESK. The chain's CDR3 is CASSHIRGGGSYEQYF. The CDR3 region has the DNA TGTGCCAGCAGCCACATTAGAGGGGGCGGCTCCTACGAGCAGTACTTC.

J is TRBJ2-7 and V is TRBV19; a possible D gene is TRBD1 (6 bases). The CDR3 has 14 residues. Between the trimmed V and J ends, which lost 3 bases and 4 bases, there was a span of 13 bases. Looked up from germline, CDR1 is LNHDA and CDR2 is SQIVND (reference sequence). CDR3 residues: CASSIGQGHYEQYF. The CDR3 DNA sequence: TGTGCCAGTAGTATCGGGCAGGGGCATTACGAGCAGTACTTC.

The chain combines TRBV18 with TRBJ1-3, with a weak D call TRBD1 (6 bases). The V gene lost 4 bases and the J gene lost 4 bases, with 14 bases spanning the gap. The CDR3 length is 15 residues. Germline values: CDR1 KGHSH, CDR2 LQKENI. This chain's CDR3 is CASSRDTGPGNTIYF. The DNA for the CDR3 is TGTGCCAGCTCACGGGACACAGGACCAGGAAACACCATATATTTT.

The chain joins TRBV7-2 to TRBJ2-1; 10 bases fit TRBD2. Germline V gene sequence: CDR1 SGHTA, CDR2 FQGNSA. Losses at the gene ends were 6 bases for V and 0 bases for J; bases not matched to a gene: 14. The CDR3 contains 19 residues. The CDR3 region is CASRDLAGVGGSSYNEQFF. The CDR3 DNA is TGTGCCAGCAGGGATCTAGCGGGAGTAGGCGGTAGCTCCTACAATGAGCAGTTCTTC. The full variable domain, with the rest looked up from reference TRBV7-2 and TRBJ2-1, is GAGVSQSPSNKVTEKGKDVELRCDPISGHTALYWYRQSLGQGLEFLIYFQGNSAPDKSGLPSDRFSAERTGGSVSTLTIQRTQQEDSAVYLCASRDLAGVGGSSYNEQFFGPGTRLTVL.

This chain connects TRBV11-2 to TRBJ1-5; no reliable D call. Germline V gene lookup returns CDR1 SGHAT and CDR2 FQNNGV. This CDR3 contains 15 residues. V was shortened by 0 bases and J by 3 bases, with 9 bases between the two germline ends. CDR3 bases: TGTGCCAGCAGCTTAGACTACGATCCCAATCAGCCCCAGCATTTT. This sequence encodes CASSLDYDPNQPQHF.

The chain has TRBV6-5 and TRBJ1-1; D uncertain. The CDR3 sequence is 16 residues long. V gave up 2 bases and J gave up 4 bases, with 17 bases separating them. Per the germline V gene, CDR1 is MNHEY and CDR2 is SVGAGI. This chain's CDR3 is CASSYLPGRFGTEAFF. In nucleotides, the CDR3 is TGTGCCAGCAGTTACCTCCCGGGGAGGTTCGGCACTGAAGCTTTCTTT.

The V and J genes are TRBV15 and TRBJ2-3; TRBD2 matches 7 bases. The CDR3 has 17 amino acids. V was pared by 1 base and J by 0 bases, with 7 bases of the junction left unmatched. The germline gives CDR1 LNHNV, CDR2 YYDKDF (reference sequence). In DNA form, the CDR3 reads TGTGCCACCAGCAGAGCGATGAGAGCGGGAAGCACAGATACGCAGTATTTT. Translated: CATSRAMRAGSTDTQYF.

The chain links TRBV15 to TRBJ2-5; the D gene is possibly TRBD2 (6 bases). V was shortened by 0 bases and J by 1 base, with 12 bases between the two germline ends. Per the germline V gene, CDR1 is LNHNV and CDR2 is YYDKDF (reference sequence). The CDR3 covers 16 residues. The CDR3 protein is CATSRDSSGPQETQYF. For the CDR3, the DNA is TGTGCCACCAGCAGAGACAGTAGCGGCCCCCAAGAGACCCAGTACTTC.

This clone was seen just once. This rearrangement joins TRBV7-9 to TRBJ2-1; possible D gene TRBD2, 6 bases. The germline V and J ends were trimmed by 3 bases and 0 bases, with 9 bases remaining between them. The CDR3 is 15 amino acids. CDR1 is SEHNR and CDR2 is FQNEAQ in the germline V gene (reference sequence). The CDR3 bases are TGTGCCAGCAGCTTCCGGGAGAGCTCCTACAATGAGCAGTTCTTC. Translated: CASSFRESSYNEQFF.

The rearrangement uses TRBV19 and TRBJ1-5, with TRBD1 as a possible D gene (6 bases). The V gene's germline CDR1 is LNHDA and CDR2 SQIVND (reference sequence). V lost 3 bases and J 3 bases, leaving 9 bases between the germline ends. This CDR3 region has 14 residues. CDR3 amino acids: CASSITGNNQPQHF. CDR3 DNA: TGTGCCAGTAGTATTACAGGGAACAATCAGCCCCAGCATTTT. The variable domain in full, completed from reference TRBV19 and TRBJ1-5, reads DGGITQSPKYLFRKEGQNVTLSCEQNLNHDAMYWYRQDPGQGLRLIYYSQIVNDFQKGDIAEGYSVSREKKESFPLTVTSAQKNPTAFYLCASSITGNNQPQHFGDGTRLSIL.

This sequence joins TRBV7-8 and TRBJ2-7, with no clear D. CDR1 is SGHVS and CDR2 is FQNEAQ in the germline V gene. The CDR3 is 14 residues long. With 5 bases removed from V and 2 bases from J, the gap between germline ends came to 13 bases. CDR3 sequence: CASSPRSRAYEQYF. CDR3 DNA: TGTGCCAGCAGCCCCCGTTCCCGGGCCTACGAGCAGTACTTC. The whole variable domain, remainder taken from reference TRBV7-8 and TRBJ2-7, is GAGVSQSPRYKVAKRGQDVALRCDPISGHVSLFWYQQALGQGPEFLTYFQNEAQLDKSGLPSDRFFAERPEGSVSTLKIQRTQQEDSAVYLCASSPRSRAYEQYFGPGTRLTVT.

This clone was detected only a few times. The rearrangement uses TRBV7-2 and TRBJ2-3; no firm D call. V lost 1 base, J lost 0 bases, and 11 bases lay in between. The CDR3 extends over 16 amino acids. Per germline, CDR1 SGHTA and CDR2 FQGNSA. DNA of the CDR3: TGTGCCAGCAGCTTAGTGGTTGCGACTAGCACAGATACGCAGTATTTT. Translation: CASSLVVATSTDTQYF. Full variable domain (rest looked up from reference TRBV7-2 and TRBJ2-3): GAGVSQSPSNKVTEKGKDVELRCDPISGHTALYWYRQSLGQGLEFLIYFQGNSAPDKSGLPSDRFSAERTGGSVSTLTIQRTQQEDSAVYLCASSLVVATSTDTQYFGPGTRLTVL.

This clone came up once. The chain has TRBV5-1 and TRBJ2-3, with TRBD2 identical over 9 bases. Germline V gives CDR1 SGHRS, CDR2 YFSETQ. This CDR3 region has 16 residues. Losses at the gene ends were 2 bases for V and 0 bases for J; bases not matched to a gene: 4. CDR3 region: CASSLGLASSTDTQYF. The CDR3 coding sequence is TGCGCCAGCAGCTTAGGACTAGCGTCTAGCACAGATACGCAGTATTTT.

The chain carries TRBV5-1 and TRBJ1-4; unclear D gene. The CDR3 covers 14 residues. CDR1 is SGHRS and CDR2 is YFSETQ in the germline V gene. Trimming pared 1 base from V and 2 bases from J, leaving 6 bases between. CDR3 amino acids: CASSLSQTNEKLFF. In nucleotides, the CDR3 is TGCGCCAGCAGCTTGAGTCAGACTAATGAAAAACTGTTTTTT.

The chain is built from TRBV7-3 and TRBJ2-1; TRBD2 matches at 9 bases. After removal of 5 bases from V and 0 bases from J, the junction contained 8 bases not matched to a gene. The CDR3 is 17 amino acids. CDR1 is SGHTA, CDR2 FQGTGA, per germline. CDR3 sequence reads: CASSISGRKSSYNEQFF. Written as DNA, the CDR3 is TGTGCCAGCAGCATCAGCGGGAGGAAAAGCTCCTACAATGAGCAGTTCTTC.

Written as DNA, the CDR3 is TGTGCCAGCCGGACTAGCGGGAGAAATGAGCAGTTCTTC. The encoded protein is CASRTSGRNEQFF. The chain joins TRBV6-5 to TRBJ2-1; TRBD2 aligns across 13 bases. This CDR3 region has 13 residues. Trimming took 8 bases from V and 7 from J; bases not matched to a gene: 2. Germline lookup yields CDR1 MNHEY and CDR2 SVGAGI.

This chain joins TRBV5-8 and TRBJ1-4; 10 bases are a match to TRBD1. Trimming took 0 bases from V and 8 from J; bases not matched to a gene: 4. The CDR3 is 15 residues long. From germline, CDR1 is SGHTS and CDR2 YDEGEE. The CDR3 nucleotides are TGTGCCAGCAGCTTGGGGGACAGGGGAGGGGAAAAACTGTTTTTT. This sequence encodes CASSLGDRGGEKLFF.

CDR3 region: CASSPALAGGPSPRTDTQYF. DNA of the CDR3: TGTGCCAGCAGCCCGGCCCTAGCGGGAGGGCCAAGTCCTAGGACAGATACGCAGTATTTT. The chain carries TRBV11-3 and TRBJ2-3; 12 nucleotides agree with TRBD2. With 5 bases clipped from V and 3 bases from J, the junction kept 18 bases outside the gene matches. Germline CDR1 and CDR2: SGHNT and YENEEA. The CDR3 covers 20 residues. Combining the CDR3 with reference TRBV11-3 and TRBJ2-3 gives the whole variable domain EAGVVQSPRYKIIEKKQPVAFWCNPISGHNTLYWYLQNLGQGPELLIRYENEEAVDDSQLPKDRFSAERLKGVDSTLKIQPAELGDSAVYLCASSPALAGGPSPRTDTQYFGPGTRLTVL.

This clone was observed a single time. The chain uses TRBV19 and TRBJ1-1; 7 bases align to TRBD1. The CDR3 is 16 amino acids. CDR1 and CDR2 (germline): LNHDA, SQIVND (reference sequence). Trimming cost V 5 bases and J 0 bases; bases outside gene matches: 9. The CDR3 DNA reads TGTGCCAGTAGTGTACAGGGGACCCTCATGAACACTGAAGCTTTCTTT. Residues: CASSVQGTLMNTEAFF.

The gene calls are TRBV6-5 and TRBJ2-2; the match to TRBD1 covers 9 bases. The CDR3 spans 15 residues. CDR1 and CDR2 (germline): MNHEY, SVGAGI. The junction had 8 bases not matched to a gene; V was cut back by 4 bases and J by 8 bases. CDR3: CASSSPGQGFGELFF. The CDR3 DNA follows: TGTGCCAGCAGTTCCCCAGGACAGGGGTTTGGGGAGCTGTTTTTT.

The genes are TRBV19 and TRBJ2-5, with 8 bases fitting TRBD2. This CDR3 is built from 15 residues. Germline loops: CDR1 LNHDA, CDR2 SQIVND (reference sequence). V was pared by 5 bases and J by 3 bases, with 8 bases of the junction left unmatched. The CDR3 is CASSLRRGGKETQYF. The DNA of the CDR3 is TGTGCCAGTAGTCTCCGCCGGGGGGGAAAAGAGACCCAGTACTTC.

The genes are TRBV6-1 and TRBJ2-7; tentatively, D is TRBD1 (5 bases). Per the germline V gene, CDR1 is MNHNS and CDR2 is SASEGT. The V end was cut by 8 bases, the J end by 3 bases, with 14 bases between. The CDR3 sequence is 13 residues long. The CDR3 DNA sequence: TGTGCCAGCGGAGAAGATAGGGGCTACGAGCAGTACTTC. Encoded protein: CASGEDRGYEQYF.

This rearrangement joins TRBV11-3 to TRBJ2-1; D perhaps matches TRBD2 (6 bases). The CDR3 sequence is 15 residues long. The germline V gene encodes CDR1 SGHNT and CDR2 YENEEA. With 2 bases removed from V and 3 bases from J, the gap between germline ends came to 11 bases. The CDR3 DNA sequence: TGTGCCAGCAGCTTAACGGGAGTGGGCTACAATGAGCAGTTCTTC. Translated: CASSLTGVGYNEQFF.

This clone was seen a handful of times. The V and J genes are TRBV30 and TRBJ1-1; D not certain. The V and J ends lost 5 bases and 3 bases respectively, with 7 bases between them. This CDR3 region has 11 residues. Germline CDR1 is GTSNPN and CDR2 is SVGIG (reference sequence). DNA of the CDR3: TGTGCCTGGGGGCGGGACACTGAAGCTTTCTTT. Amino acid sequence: CAWGRDTEAFF.

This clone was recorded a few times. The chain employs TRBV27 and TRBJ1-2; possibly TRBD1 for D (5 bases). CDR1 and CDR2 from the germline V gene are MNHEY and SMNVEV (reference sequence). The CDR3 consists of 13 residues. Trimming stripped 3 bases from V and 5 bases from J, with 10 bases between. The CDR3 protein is CASSLIGGYGYTF. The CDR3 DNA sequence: TGTGCCAGCAGTTTGATCGGGGGTTATGGCTACACCTTC.

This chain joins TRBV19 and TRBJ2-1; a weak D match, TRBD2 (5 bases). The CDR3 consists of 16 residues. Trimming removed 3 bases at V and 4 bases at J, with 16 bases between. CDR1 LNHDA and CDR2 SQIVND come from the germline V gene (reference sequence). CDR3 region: CASSIGSDFPYNEQFF. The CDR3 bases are TGTGCCAGTAGTATCGGCTCGGACTTCCCATACAATGAGCAGTTCTTC.

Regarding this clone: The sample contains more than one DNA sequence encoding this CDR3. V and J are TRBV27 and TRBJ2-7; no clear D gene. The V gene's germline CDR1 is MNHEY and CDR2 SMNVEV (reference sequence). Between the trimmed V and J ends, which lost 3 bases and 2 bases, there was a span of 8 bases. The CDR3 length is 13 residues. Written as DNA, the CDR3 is TGTGCCAGCAGTTTGGCGGTTACCTACGAGCAGTACTTC. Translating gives CASSLAVTYEQYF.

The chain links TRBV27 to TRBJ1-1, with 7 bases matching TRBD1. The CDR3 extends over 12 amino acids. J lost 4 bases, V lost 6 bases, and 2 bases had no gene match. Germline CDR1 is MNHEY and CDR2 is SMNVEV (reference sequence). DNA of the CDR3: TGTGCCAGCAGGTCAGGGGGCACTGAAGCTTTCTTT. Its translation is CASRSGGTEAFF.